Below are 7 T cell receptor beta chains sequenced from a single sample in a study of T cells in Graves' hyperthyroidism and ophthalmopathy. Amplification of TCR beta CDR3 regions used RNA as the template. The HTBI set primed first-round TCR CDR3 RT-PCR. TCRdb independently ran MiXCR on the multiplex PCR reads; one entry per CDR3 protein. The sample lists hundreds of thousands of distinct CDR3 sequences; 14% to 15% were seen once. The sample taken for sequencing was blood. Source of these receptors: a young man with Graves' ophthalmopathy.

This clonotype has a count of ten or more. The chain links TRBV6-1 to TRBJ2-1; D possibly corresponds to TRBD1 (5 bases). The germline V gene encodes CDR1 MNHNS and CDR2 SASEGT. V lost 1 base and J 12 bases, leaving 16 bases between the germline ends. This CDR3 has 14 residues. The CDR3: CASSEGAGKFGQFF. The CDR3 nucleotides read TGTGCCAGCAGTGAAGGGGCAGGGAAGTTTGGGCAGTTCTTC.

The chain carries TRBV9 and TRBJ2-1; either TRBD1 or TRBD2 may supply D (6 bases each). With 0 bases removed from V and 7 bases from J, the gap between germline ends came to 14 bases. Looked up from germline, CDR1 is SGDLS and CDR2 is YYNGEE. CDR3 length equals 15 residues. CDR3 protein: CASSVVEGGRNEQFF. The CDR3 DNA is TGTGCCAGCAGCGTAGTCGAGGGGGGCCGAAATGAGCAGTTCTTC.

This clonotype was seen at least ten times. DNA of the CDR3: TGCAGTGCTATAGGGACCCCCCCGAGCACTGAAGCTTTCTTT. This gives the protein CSAIGTPPSTEAFF. The chain carries TRBV20-1 and TRBJ1-1, with D tentatively TRBD1 (5 bases). Germline V gene data show CDR1 as DFQATT and CDR2 as SNEGSKA (reference sequence). V was pared by 4 bases and J by 4 bases, with 16 bases between. The CDR3 consists of 14 residues.

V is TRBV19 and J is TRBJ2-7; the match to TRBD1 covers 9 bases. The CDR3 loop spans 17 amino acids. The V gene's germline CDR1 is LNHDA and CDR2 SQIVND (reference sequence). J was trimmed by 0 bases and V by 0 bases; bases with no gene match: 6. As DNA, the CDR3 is TGTGCCAGTAGTATAGATCGGGGACAGGGAATCTCCTACGAGCAGTACTTC. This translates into CASSIDRGQGISYEQYF.

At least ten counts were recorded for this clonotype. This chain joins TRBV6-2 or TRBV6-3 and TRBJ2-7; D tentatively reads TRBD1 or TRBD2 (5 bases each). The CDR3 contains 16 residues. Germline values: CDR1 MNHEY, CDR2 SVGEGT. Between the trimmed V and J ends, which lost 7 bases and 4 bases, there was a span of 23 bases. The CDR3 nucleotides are TGTGCCAGCACCTTAAACCGGGACCATGAATGGTACGAGCAGTACTTC. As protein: CASTLNRDHEWYEQYF.

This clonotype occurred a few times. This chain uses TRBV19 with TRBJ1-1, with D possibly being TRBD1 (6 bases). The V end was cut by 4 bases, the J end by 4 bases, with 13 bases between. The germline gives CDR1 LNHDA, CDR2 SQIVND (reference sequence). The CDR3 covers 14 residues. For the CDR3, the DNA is TGTGCCAGTAGTAGGGAGGGGGGAGGCACTGAAGCTTTCTTT. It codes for CASSREGGGTEAFF.

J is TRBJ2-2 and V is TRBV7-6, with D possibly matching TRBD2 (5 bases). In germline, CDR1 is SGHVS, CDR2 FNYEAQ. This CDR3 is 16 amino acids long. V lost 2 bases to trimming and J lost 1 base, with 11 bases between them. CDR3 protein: CASSLMSRGNTGELFF. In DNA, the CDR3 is TGTGCCAGCAGCTTAATGTCACGGGGGAACACCGGGGAGCTGTTTTTT.